This is a list of T cell receptor beta chains from one sample in a study of naive and memory T cell subsets. TCRdb itself ran the UMI-ligation and nested PCR reads through MiXCR, one entry per CDR3 protein. The sample includes some 110,000 distinct CDR3 sequences, 13% to 15% of them seen just once. The sequencing sample was made of naive CD8+ T cells from blood. The receptors stem from a human donor in good health. CDR3s include the opening cysteine and the closing phenylalanine or tryptophan.

v_call: TRBV29-1; cdr3_aa: CSGTGTGELFF
v_call: TRBV14; cdr3_aa: CASSPRQFISYNEQFF
v_call: TRBV24-1; cdr3_aa: CATSGGGPTYEQYF
v_call: TRBV4-1; cdr3_aa: CASSAPTGAYTEAFF
v_call: TRBV4-2; cdr3_aa: CASSQEGGFSYNEQFF
v_call: TRBV20-1; cdr3_aa: CSARPDYRTGETYGYTF
v_call: TRBV19; cdr3_aa: CATLATSTDTQYF
v_call: TRBV9; cdr3_aa: CASSRQGDEAFF
v_call: TRBV4-3; cdr3_aa: CASSQARNTEAFF
v_call: TRBV3-1; cdr3_aa: CASSQVGLTNGPEQFF
v_call: TRBV20-1; cdr3_aa: CSARILAGVSYEQYF
v_call: TRBV6-2/TRBV6-3; cdr3_aa: CASSPITSRLQPQHF
v_call: TRBV20-1; cdr3_aa: CSARVLGGSSSYEQYF
v_call: TRBV7-9; cdr3_aa: CASSLAVSISPSSYNEQFF
v_call: TRBV12-3/TRBV12-4; cdr3_aa: CASSPGQGSYEQYF
v_call: TRBV9; cdr3_aa: CASSGPGTSGGYTDTQYF
v_call: TRBV29-1; cdr3_aa: CSVEGLAGDLYEQYF
v_call: TRBV3-1; cdr3_aa: CASSLPLRGSDTGELFF
v_call: TRBV12-3/TRBV12-4; cdr3_aa: CASSTPRSSYNEQFF
v_call: TRBV27; cdr3_aa: CASREHLPGANVLTF
v_call: TRBV4-1; cdr3_aa: CASSQGINQPQHF
v_call: TRBV3-1; cdr3_aa: CASSQDWRGTDTQYF
v_call: TRBV3-1; cdr3_aa: CASSQDSGSYEQYF
v_call: TRBV6-1; cdr3_aa: CASSEERGGIGTNEKLFF
v_call: TRBV11-1; cdr3_aa: CASSLRLREAYNEQFF
v_call: TRBV7-6; cdr3_aa: CASSLFGTSNEQFF
v_call: TRBV5-4; cdr3_aa: CASSSGVDTQYF
v_call: TRBV6-2/TRBV6-3; cdr3_aa: CASSPPGLDSNEQFF
v_call: TRBV5-2; cdr3_aa: CASKVPGGAMNTEAFF
v_call: TRBV28; cdr3_aa: CASIALSDSPYNEQFF
v_call: TRBV30; cdr3_aa: CAWSVAFSGNTIYF
v_call: TRBV12-3/TRBV12-4; cdr3_aa: CASRGTGFGANVLTF
v_call: TRBV7-9; cdr3_aa: CASSHGRPSGANVLTF
v_call: TRBV28; cdr3_aa: CASSLWRTYEQYF
v_call: TRBV6-5; cdr3_aa: CASSPSQFDHNEQFF
v_call: TRBV7-6; cdr3_aa: CASSLDGGASSTDTQYF
v_call: TRBV5-1; cdr3_aa: CASGVGDTEAFF
v_call: TRBV7-3; cdr3_aa: CASSLSGTWGTGELFF
v_call: TRBV6-6; cdr3_aa: CASRDGTGTEAFF
v_call: TRBV29-1; cdr3_aa: CSAGGLGEYNEQFF
v_call: TRBV29-1; cdr3_aa: CSVETGQGPRYEQYF
v_call: TRBV28; cdr3_aa: CASSWDRGPSTEAFF
v_call: TRBV28; cdr3_aa: CASLGQPTYNEQFF
v_call: TRBV3-1; cdr3_aa: CASSPHPNMGTYEQYF
v_call: TRBV6-5; cdr3_aa: CASSSTAASTDTQYF
v_call: TRBV7-9; cdr3_aa: CASSLAITGDGSPLHF
v_call: TRBV28; cdr3_aa: CASSLFVGKTSNYGYTF
v_call: TRBV24-1; cdr3_aa: CATSDLRASGSRGEEQFF